The 27 T cell receptor beta chains presented below share a single source sample, sequenced in a study of T cell changes during pregnancy in multiple sclerosis. TCRdb keeps only in-frame clones here, not all; method: immunoSEQ multiplex PCR. Of tens of thousands of clones in the sample, approximately 91% were seen once. Specimen: peripheral blood, collected in the second trimester of pregnancy. All receptors come from a female donor with multiple sclerosis, enrolled in a pregnancy study.

This rearrangement joins TRBV28 to TRBJ2-1, with D maybe TRBD2 (5 bases). Per germline, CDR1 MDHEN and CDR2 SYDVKM. Trimming pared 3 bases from V and 9 bases from J, leaving 12 bases between. The CDR3 runs to 13 residues. The chain's CDR3 is CASSLSGEREQFF. The DNA for the CDR3 is TGTGCCAGCAGTTTGTCTGGGGAGCGTGAGCAGTTCTTC.

By frequency in the sample, this clone is medium-sized. The chain combines TRBV5-4 with TRBJ1-1; D is unclear. This CDR3 has 13 residues. The germline V gene has CDR1 SGHNT and CDR2 YYREEE (reference sequence). The V and J ends lost 4 bases and 6 bases respectively, with 13 bases between them. CDR3 nucleotides: TGTGCCAGCAGCCAGGAGGACGCGGCTGAAGCTTTCTTT. Its translation is CASSQEDAAEAFF.

In this sample, this clone turned up once. V is TRBV7-3 and J is TRBJ1-1; 9 nucleotides align to TRBD1. Germline loops: CDR1 SGHTA, CDR2 FQGTGA. The length of the CDR3 is 14 residues. V lost 3 bases, J lost 6 bases, and 5 bases stayed unmatched. The CDR3, as DNA: TGTGCCAGCAGCTTCGACAGGGGGACCGCTGAAGCTTTCTTT. It specifies CASSFDRGTAEAFF.

The chain carries TRBV7-3 and TRBJ2-2; D is perhaps TRBD2 (6 bases). From germline, CDR1 is SGHTA and CDR2 FQGTGA. This CDR3 is 15 amino acids long. The ends were cut back, 5 bases at V and 1 base at J, with 11 bases in the middle. The chain's CDR3 is CASSTTSRNTGELFF. CDR3 nucleotides: TGTGCCAGCAGCACTACTAGCCGGAACACCGGGGAGCTGTTTTTT.

Only one count was recorded for this clone. Different DNA sequences within this sample yield the same CDR3. V gene TRBV5-1 combines with J gene TRBJ1-1, with unresolved D. CDR3 length equals 14 residues. Germline lookup yields CDR1 SGHRS and CDR2 YFSETQ. Trimming took off 4 bases at V and 1 base at J, with 11 bases between the two ends. The CDR3 reads CASSPAAGNTEAFF. The CDR3 region has the DNA TGCGCCAGCAGCCCCGCGGCGGGGAACACTGAAGCTTTCTTT.

By share, this clone ranks as medium-sized. The chain carries TRBV6-1 and TRBJ1-1; TRBD1 aligns across 9 bases. Trimming cost V 2 bases and J 5 bases; bases outside gene matches: 15. Germline CDR1 is MNHNS and CDR2 is SASEGT. CDR3 length equals 18 residues. The CDR3 DNA is TGTGCCAGCAGTGAATCCCCCGATTGGACAGGGGTAAGGACTGAAGCTTTCTTT. It translates to CASSESPDWTGVRTEAFF.

A single count supports this clone. The chain has TRBV20-1 and TRBJ2-7; perhaps TRBD2 as D (6 bases). The CDR3 spans 11 residues. Germline CDR1 reads DFQATT; CDR2 reads SNEGSKA (reference sequence). This chain's CDR3 is CRGGDGYEQYF. Here the CDR3 DNA reads TGCAGGGGGGGAGACGGCTACGAGCAGTACTTC.

This chain connects TRBV2 to TRBJ1-4; D gene unclear. Looked up from germline, CDR1 is SNHLY and CDR2 is FYNNEI. Trimming stripped 8 bases from V and 8 bases from J, with 15 bases between. This CDR3 has 13 amino acids. The CDR3 DNA is TGTGCCAGCGGGGAGGGATTACCCGAAAAACTGTTTTTT. Its protein is CASGEGLPEKLFF.

This clone is a singleton in its sample. The chain carries TRBV29-1 and TRBJ2-1, with 9 bases fitting TRBD1. This CDR3 is built from 12 residues. The germline V gene has CDR1 SQVTM and CDR2 ANQGSEA. Trimming took 6 bases from V and 6 from J; bases not matched to a gene: 3. The CDR3 bases are TGCAGCGTCGCGACAGGGGGCAATGAGCAGTTCTTC. Translating it yields CSVATGGNEQFF.

J is TRBJ1-6 and V is TRBV12-5; 10 bases fit TRBD1. The CDR3 contains 15 residues. Germline V lookup: CDR1 LGHNT, CDR2 FRNRAP. V lost 6 bases and J lost 10; bases outside the gene matches: 9. The CDR3 loop is CASGIGTGDRSPLHF. CDR3 DNA: TGTGCTAGTGGAATAGGGACAGGGGATCGGTCACCCCTCCACTTT.

The J gene is TRBJ2-1, the V gene TRBV5-4, with a weak D call TRBD1 (6 bases). The CDR3 sequence is 16 residues long. Germline lookup yields CDR1 SGHNT and CDR2 YYREEE (reference sequence). V lost 1 base and J lost 5, with 16 bases in between. This CDR3 is CASSLRDIIADNEQFF. The DNA for the CDR3 is TGTGCCAGCAGCTTGCGGGACATCATCGCCGACAATGAGCAGTTCTTC.

The V gene is TRBV19, the J gene TRBJ1-6; D might be TRBD1 (5 bases). The CDR3 contains 13 residues. Germline loops: CDR1 LNHDA, CDR2 SQIVND (reference sequence). Trimming shortened V by 9 bases and J by 6 bases, and 12 bases separated the two germline ends. CDR3 in DNA: TGTGCCAGCCAACCGGGGGTTAATTCACCCCTCCACTTT. This encodes CASQPGVNSPLHF.

This clone was found once. This sequence joins TRBV7-8 and TRBJ1-1; possible D gene TRBD1, 6 bases. Looked up from germline, CDR1 is SGHVS and CDR2 is FQNEAQ. Trimming cost V 0 bases and J 5 bases, with 13 bases left between them. The CDR3 is 15 amino acids. The CDR3 reads CASSLALAGETEAFF. DNA for the CDR3: TGTGCCAGCAGCTTAGCGTTGGCAGGGGAAACTGAAGCTTTCTTT.

This clone was detected only once. The chain has TRBV19 and TRBJ2-7; TRBD2 matches at 7 bases. V lost 4 bases, J lost 1 base, and 4 bases stayed unmatched. The germline gives CDR1 LNHDA, CDR2 SQIVND (reference sequence). The CDR3 is 14 residues long. This chain's CDR3 is CASSNGGVSYEQYF. The CDR3 nucleotides read TGTGCCAGTAGTAATGGGGGGGTGTCCTACGAGCAGTACTTC.

The rearrangement joins TRBV5-1 to TRBJ2-3; TRBD2 aligns across 12 bases. Trimming at V came to 4 bases and at J to 5 bases, leaving 8 bases not matched to a gene. The CDR3 loop spans 16 amino acids. CDR1 and CDR2 from the germline V gene are SGHRS and YFSETQ. CDR3 coding DNA: TGCGCCAGCAGCCCCGGACTAGCGGGGTTTCAAGATACGCAGTATTTT. Translating gives CASSPGLAGFQDTQYF.

The chain is built from TRBV6-5 and TRBJ1-1, with D possibly matching TRBD1 (5 bases). The V and J ends lost 6 bases and 0 bases respectively, with 11 bases between them. Germline V gene sequence: CDR1 MNHEY, CDR2 SVGAGI. The CDR3 length is 14 residues. CDR3 coding DNA: TGTGCCAGCAGCCGACAGAACCTGAACACTGAAGCTTTCTTT. Protein: CASSRQNLNTEAFF.

This rearrangement joins TRBV5-1 to TRBJ1-1; tentative D call: TRBD1 (5 bases). Germline-derived CDR1 and CDR2 are SGHRS and YFSETQ. Trimming cost V 0 bases and J 0 bases, with 15 bases left between them. The CDR3 covers 17 residues. The CDR3 DNA reads as TGCGCCAGCAGCTTGGTTCTCGGCAGGGCGATGAACACTGAAGCTTTCTTT. This sequence encodes CASSLVLGRAMNTEAFF.

The V gene is TRBV15, the J gene TRBJ1-6, with D uncertain. Trimming cost V 0 bases and J 10 bases, with 13 bases left between them. Germline V gene data show CDR1 as LNHNV and CDR2 as YYDKDF (reference sequence). The CDR3 is 15 amino acids. The CDR3 loop is CATSRESDFNSPLHF. DNA of the CDR3: TGTGCCACCAGCAGAGAGTCGGACTTCAACTCACCCCTCCACTTT.

This chain's CDR3 is CASSGRGVGSPLHF. The CDR3 DNA follows: TGTGCCAGCAGTGGACGGGGAGTTGGGTCACCCCTCCACTTT. The chain carries TRBV27 and TRBJ1-6; D is uncertain. The CDR3 is 14 residues long. Germline V lookup: CDR1 MNHEY, CDR2 SMNVEV (reference sequence). The germline V and J ends were trimmed by 5 bases and 10 bases, with 15 bases remaining between them.

The chain couples TRBV2 to TRBJ1-6; D gene ambiguous. There are 15 residues in the CDR3. Germline assignment: CDR1 SNHLY and CDR2 FYNNEI. Trimming took off 4 bases at V and 4 bases at J, with 11 bases between the two ends. DNA for the CDR3: TGTGCCAGCAGTGCCTACAGCTCTTATAATTCACCCCTCCACTTT. Translation gives CASSAYSSYNSPLHF.

The chain is built from TRBV6-5 and TRBJ1-2, with D possibly TRBD1 on 5 matching bases. CDR1 MNHEY and CDR2 SVGAGI come from the germline V gene. V lost 8 bases and J 3 bases, leaving 13 bases between the germline ends. The CDR3 totals 13 residues. DNA of the CDR3: TGTGCCAGCTCTATTAAGGGGTACTATGGCTACACCTTC. Residues: CASSIKGYYGYTF.

The rearrangement joins TRBV28 to TRBJ2-3; 9 nucleotides align to TRBD2. Trimming took 5 bases from V and 6 from J; bases not matched to a gene: 12. Germline CDR1 reads MDHEN; CDR2 reads SYDVKM. The CDR3 covers 16 residues. CDR3 amino acids: CASSDFGRGGQDTQYF. The CDR3 bases are TGTGCCAGCAGTGACTTCGGGCGGGGGGGCCAGGATACGCAGTATTTT.

The rearrangement links TRBV7-9 to TRBJ2-7; TRBD1 might be the D (6 bases). V shed 5 bases and J shed 6 bases, with 14 bases lying between them. CDR1 is SEHNR and CDR2 is FQNEAQ in the germline V gene (reference sequence). The CDR3 sequence is 13 residues long. CDR3 coding DNA: TGTGCCAGCAGCAAAACAGGGATGGGCGAGCAGTACTTC. Protein: CASSKTGMGEQYF.

The chain carries TRBV12-5 and TRBJ2-7; TRBD2 aligns across 10 bases. This CDR3 region has 13 residues. Germline values: CDR1 LGHNT, CDR2 FRNRAP. V lost 6 bases and J lost 7; bases outside the gene matches: 6. Written as DNA, the CDR3 is TGTGCTAGTGGCCTTAGCGGGGGGCGAGAGCAGTACTTC. Translating gives CASGLSGGREQYF.

The chain recombines TRBV18 with TRBJ2-7; the match to TRBD1 covers 8 bases. Trimming cost V 5 bases and J 3 bases; bases outside gene matches: 6. Germline CDR1 KGHSH, CDR2 LQKENI. The CDR3 is 14 residues long. The CDR3, as DNA: TGTGCCAGCTCATCTCGGACAGGGCTCTACGAGCAGTACTTC. Encoded protein: CASSSRTGLYEQYF.

This clone was observed once. The CDR3 here is CASSARLTGGLNQPQHF. CDR3 nucleotide sequence: TGCGCCAGCAGCGCGAGGTTAACAGGGGGCCTGAATCAGCCCCAGCATTTT. V is TRBV10-2 and J is TRBJ1-5; 9 nucleotides match TRBD1. The ends lost 6 bases at V and 4 bases at J; junction bases unmatched: 13. Per germline, CDR1 WSHSY and CDR2 SAAADI. This CDR3 has 17 amino acids.

The chain couples TRBV18 to TRBJ1-1; 11 bases match TRBD1. With V trimmed by 5 bases and J by 1 base, 6 bases remained unmatched. This CDR3 is 16 amino acids long. Germline V gene data show CDR1 as KGHSH and CDR2 as LQKENI. The CDR3 loop is CASSARDRGENTEAFF. Here the CDR3 DNA reads TGTGCCAGCTCAGCCAGGGACAGGGGGGAGAACACTGAAGCTTTCTTT.